A single sample is the source of the 5 T cell receptor beta chains below, sequenced in a study of blood T cell repertoires in COVID-19. TCRdb's table, derived via immunoSEQ multiplex PCR, lists solely in-frame clones and lacks some. The sample carries a few hundred thousand clones, 85% recorded once. The source material was peripheral blood. The receptors were sampled from a woman aged 18-29 years with acute or convalescent COVID-19.

The chain joins TRBV7-8 to TRBJ1-5; 7 bases agree with TRBD1. This CDR3 region has 13 residues. Germline lookup yields CDR1 SGHVS and CDR2 FQNEAQ. V was clipped by 5 bases and J by 4 bases; unmatched bases: 2. CDR3 in amino acids: CASSRDRNQPQHF. The DNA of the CDR3 is TGTGCCAGCAGCCGGGACAGAAATCAGCCCCAGCATTTT. Full variable domain (outside the CDR3, taken from reference TRBV7-8 and TRBJ1-5): GAGVSQSPRYKVAKRGQDVALRCDPISGHVSLFWYQQALGQGPEFLTYFQNEAQLDKSGLPSDRFFAERPEGSVSTLKIQRTQQEDSAVYLCASSRDRNQPQHFGDGTRLSIL.

The chain links TRBV4-1 to TRBJ2-1; D may be TRBD1 (5 bases). The V and J ends lost 6 bases and 6 bases respectively, with 15 bases between them. The V gene's germline CDR1 is MGHRA and CDR2 YSYEKL. The CDR3 loop spans 14 amino acids. CDR3 nucleotides: TGCGCCAGCAGAGGCCGAACAGGCCTCAATGAGCAGTTCTTC. It yields the protein CASRGRTGLNEQFF.

The chain links TRBV19 to TRBJ2-2, with 8 bases matching TRBD2. Per the germline V gene, CDR1 is LNHDA and CDR2 is SQIVND (reference sequence). The J segment lost 4 bases and the V segment lost 5 bases, leaving 6 bases of the junction unmatched. The CDR3 runs 15 residues. Here the CDR3 DNA reads TGTGCCAGTAGTTCCGACGGGAGGGGCACCGGGGAGCTGTTTTTT. As protein: CASSSDGRGTGELFF.

The rearrangement uses TRBV4-1 and TRBJ2-1; 12 bases are a match to TRBD2. V lost 2 bases, J lost 0 bases, and 11 bases stayed unmatched. CDR3 size: 20 residues. From germline, CDR1 is MGHRA and CDR2 YSYEKL. As DNA, the CDR3 is TGCGCCAGCAGCCAAAGACAGGGGACTAGCGGGTCTAGCTCCTACAATGAGCAGTTCTTC. Translation gives CASSQRQGTSGSSSYNEQFF.

This clone was observed once. The rearrangement joins TRBV5-1 to TRBJ2-3; TRBD2 agrees at 7 bases. Per the germline V gene, CDR1 is SGHRS and CDR2 is YFSETQ. This CDR3 region has 14 residues. V lost 4 bases to trimming and J lost 6 bases; unmatched junction nucleotides: 8. The CDR3 DNA reads TGCGCCAGCAGCGGAGGCGGGGGAGGGGATACGCAGTATTTT. Translating it yields CASSGGGGGDTQYF.